This entry lists 29 T cell receptor beta chains sequenced from one sample in a study of shared clonotypes between healthy human individuals. CD8 cells regarded as naive lacked CD45RO, were positively chosen for CCR7, and omitted terminally differentiated effector memory CD45RA+ cells. Profiling relied on immunoSEQ multiplex PCR, and the TCRdb table lists in-frame clones only, not all of them. The sample includes hundreds of thousands of clones, approximately 96% of them seen just once. Sequencing was carried out using naive CD8+ T cells sorted from blood. Every receptor here comes from a woman between 25 and 40 years old in good health.

The rearrangement uses TRBV5-5 and TRBJ2-2; D may be TRBD2 (5 bases). There are 13 residues in the CDR3. The germline CDR1 and CDR2 sequences are SGHKS and YYEKEE (reference sequence). Trimming stripped 4 bases from V and 5 bases from J, with 9 bases between. The CDR3 nucleotides are TGTGCCAGCAGCATGGGAGAAACCGGGGAGCTGTTTTTT. It yields the protein CASSMGETGELFF.

The chain recombines TRBV11-2 with TRBJ1-4; no definite D call. V was shortened by 5 bases and J by 7 bases, with 8 bases between the two germline ends. The CDR3 sequence is 12 residues long. Germline values: CDR1 SGHAT, CDR2 FQNNGV. CDR3 protein: CASSQGSEKLFF. The CDR3 DNA sequence: TGTGCCAGCAGCCAAGGTTCTGAAAAACTGTTTTTT.

The rearrangement joins TRBV27 to TRBJ1-2; 7 bases match TRBD1. The germline V gene encodes CDR1 MNHEY and CDR2 SMNVEV (reference sequence). The CDR3 is 13 residues long. V lost 3 bases, J lost 3 bases, and 1 base stayed unmatched. CDR3 sequence reads: CASSFRGYYGYTF. CDR3 nucleotide sequence: TGTGCCAGCAGTTTCAGGGGGTACTATGGCTACACCTTC.

The gene calls are TRBV6-5 and TRBJ2-1; TRBD2 is a possible D gene (6 bases). Germline CDR1 MNHEY, CDR2 SVGAGI. The length of the CDR3 is 15 residues. Trimming left V 2 bases short and J 5 bases short, with 13 bases between. This CDR3 reads CASSYQEGLNNEQFF. The CDR3, as DNA: TGTGCCAGCAGTTACCAGGAGGGCCTCAACAATGAGCAGTTCTTC.

This clone was recorded only once. The rearrangement links TRBV10-3 to TRBJ2-1, with TRBD1 matching 9 bases. The CDR3 runs to 16 residues. J was trimmed by 6 bases and V by 5 bases; bases with no gene match: 11. Germline CDR1 is ENHRY and CDR2 is SYGVKD. The CDR3 region is CAISPPFADRGNEQFF. DNA for the CDR3: TGTGCCATCAGTCCCCCCTTCGCGGACAGGGGCAATGAGCAGTTCTTC.

This clone was picked up one time. The chain carries TRBV28 and TRBJ2-7; no definite D call. V lost 6 bases to trimming and J lost 6 bases, with 18 bases between them. The CDR3 contains 14 residues. CDR1 and CDR2 (germline): MDHEN, SYDVKM. CDR3 bases: TGTGCCAGCAGCTCCGGGCCCGGACGTGGCGAGCAGTACTTC. Amino acid sequence: CASSSGPGRGEQYF.

The chain is built from TRBV28 and TRBJ2-1; possible D gene TRBD2, 6 bases. Germline CDR1 and CDR2: MDHEN and SYDVKM. The CDR3 totals 14 residues. V was clipped by 3 bases and J by 5 bases, with 11 bases between them. CDR3 protein: CASSFSGADNEQFF. The CDR3, as DNA: TGTGCCAGCAGTTTCTCGGGAGCGGACAATGAGCAGTTCTTC.

The chain links TRBV11-2 to TRBJ2-2; no clear D. V dropped 0 bases and J dropped 0 bases, with 11 bases sitting between them. Germline-derived CDR1 and CDR2 are SGHAT and FQNNGV. The CDR3 runs 17 residues. The CDR3 loop reads CASSLDPNRANTGELFF. CDR3 DNA sequence: TGTGCCAGCAGCTTAGATCCGAACAGAGCGAACACCGGGGAGCTGTTTTTT.

The chain joins TRBV15 to TRBJ2-7; 8 bases are shared with TRBD2. CDR1 is LNHNV, CDR2 YYDKDF, per germline (reference sequence). CDR3 length: 15 amino acids. The trim removed 5 bases at V and 5 bases at J, leaving 11 bases unmatched. The CDR3: CATSPVDREGDEQYF. The CDR3 nucleotides read TGTGCCACCAGCCCGGTTGATCGGGAGGGAGACGAGCAGTACTTC.

This clone turned up a few times. This sequence joins TRBV9 and TRBJ2-2; no firm D call. This CDR3 is 11 amino acids long. Between the trimmed V and J ends, which lost 0 bases and 6 bases, there was a span of 0 bases. CDR1 is SGDLS, CDR2 YYNGEE, per germline. CDR3 residues: CASSVAGELFF. CDR3 sequence (DNA): TGTGCCAGCAGCGTAGCCGGGGAGCTGTTTTTT.

This clone has a single count. Distinct nucleotide sequences in the sample also encode this CDR3. This chain uses TRBV28 with TRBJ1-1; TRBD1 is a possible D gene (6 bases). The CDR3 has 14 amino acids. Trimming cost V 3 bases and J 4 bases, with 12 bases left between them. The germline gives CDR1 MDHEN, CDR2 SYDVKM. The CDR3 is CASSLRGGGTEAFF. CDR3 in DNA: TGTGCCAGCAGTTTGAGGGGAGGGGGCACTGAAGCTTTCTTT. Together with reference TRBV28 and TRBJ1-1, the CDR3 gives the full variable domain: DVKVTQSSRYLVKRTGEKVFLECVQDMDHENMFWYRQDPGLGLRLIYFSYDVKMKEKGDIPEGYSVSREKKERFSLILESASTNQTSMYLCASSLRGGGTEAFFGQGTRLTVV.

V and J are TRBV6-6 and TRBJ1-2; no firm D call. V was clipped by 0 bases and J by 6 bases, with 8 bases between them. CDR1 and CDR2 from the germline V gene are MNHNY and SVGAGI (reference sequence). The CDR3 is 13 residues long. The CDR3 DNA reads as TGTGCCAGCAGTTACTCAGTGGTAGATGGCTACACCTTC. Protein product: CASSYSVVDGYTF.

This chain links TRBV2 with TRBJ2-5, with 11 bases aligning to TRBD2. The DNA end lines up better with TRBJ2-7; the J call may be wrong. Germline CDR1 SNHLY, CDR2 FYNNEI. This CDR3 contains 15 residues. The DNA for the CDR3 is TGTGCCAGCTACCAACCGGGACTAGCGGTCTACGAGCAGTACTTC. Translating it yields CASYQPGLAVYEQYF.

This chain uses TRBV2 with TRBJ2-7, with 8 bases lining up with TRBD2. Trimming at V came to 8 bases and at J to 1 base, leaving 10 bases not matched to a gene. This CDR3 has 15 amino acids. From germline, CDR1 is SNHLY and CDR2 FYNNEI. CDR3 sequence: CASQVLAGSSYEQYF. The CDR3 coding sequence is TGTGCCAGCCAAGTGTTAGCGGGATCGTCCTACGAGCAGTACTTC.

The rearrangement links TRBV4-2 to TRBJ2-3; D is possibly TRBD1 (5 bases). This CDR3 region has 15 residues. V dropped 4 bases and J dropped 2 bases, with 13 bases sitting between them. Germline loops: CDR1 LGHNA, CDR2 YNFKEQ. The CDR3 DNA sequence: TGTGCCAGCAGCCCCCGACAGTACGACACAGATACGCAGTATTTT. Translated, it gives CASSPRQYDTDTQYF.

The chain combines TRBV7-8 with TRBJ2-1; 10 bases match TRBD2. The CDR3 loop spans 14 amino acids. Germline V gene sequence: CDR1 SGHVS, CDR2 FQNEAQ. Trimming at V came to 3 bases and at J to 8 bases, leaving 4 bases not matched to a gene. DNA of the CDR3: TGTGCCAGCAGCTTCCTAGCGGGAGACGATGAGCAGTTCTTC. Protein product: CASSFLAGDDEQFF. The full variable domain, in which reference TRBV7-8 and TRBJ2-1 provide the parts outside the CDR3, is GAGVSQSPRYKVAKRGQDVALRCDPISGHVSLFWYQQALGQGPEFLTYFQNEAQLDKSGLPSDRFFAERPEGSVSTLKIQRTQQEDSAVYLCASSFLAGDDEQFFGPGTRLTVL.

This clone appeared a single time. The chain employs TRBV21-1 and TRBJ2-1. TRBV21-1 is a listed pseudogene. The CDR3 runs 14 residues. Written as DNA, the CDR3 is TGTGCCAGCAGCAAAGCGCCAGGACCAAATGAGCAGTTCTTC. It codes for CASSKAPGPNEQFF.

The chain is built from TRBV6-6 and TRBJ2-3; TRBD2 might be the D (6 bases). There are 13 residues in the CDR3. Per the germline V gene, CDR1 is MNHNY and CDR2 is SVGAGI (reference sequence). With 8 bases removed from V and 2 bases from J, the gap between germline ends came to 11 bases. CDR3 in DNA: TGTGCCAGCCGCCCGGGGGTCACAGATACGCAGTATTTT. Translating gives CASRPGVTDTQYF.

The chain links TRBV29-1 to TRBJ1-1; D gene ambiguous. The CDR3 is 15 residues long. From germline, CDR1 is SQVTM and CDR2 ANQGSEA. V dropped 2 bases and J dropped 2 bases, with 15 bases sitting between them. Written as DNA, the CDR3 is TGCAGCGTTGAATCAGGTTACAGATCAAACACTGAAGCTTTCTTT. Encoded protein: CSVESGYRSNTEAFF.

As DNA, the CDR3 is TGTGCCAGCAGTTCCTGGGACAGGGGAGGTGGGGCCAACGTCCTGACTTTC. This codes for CASSSWDRGGGANVLTF. The chain carries TRBV28 and TRBJ2-6, with 10 bases fitting TRBD1. The CDR3 extends over 17 amino acids. V dropped 4 bases and J dropped 3; count of bases not matched to a gene: 6. The germline gives CDR1 MDHEN, CDR2 SYDVKM.

V usage is TRBV25-1 and J usage is TRBJ2-1, with a tentative D call TRBD2 (6 bases). The germline gives CDR1 MGHDK, CDR2 SYGVNS. Trimming took off 8 bases at V and 9 bases at J, with 14 bases between the two ends. The CDR3 contains 12 residues. CDR3 nucleotides: TGTGCCAGCTTAGGAGGGCGGTCTGAGCAGTTCTTC. As protein: CASLGGRSEQFF.

The genes are TRBV7-8 and TRBJ2-7; weak D call: TRBD2 (5 bases). V was shortened by 4 bases and J by 1 base, with 14 bases between the two germline ends. The CDR3 contains 15 residues. Germline V gene sequence: CDR1 SGHVS, CDR2 FQNEAQ. The CDR3 loop reads CASSSGGASSYEQYF. The DNA of the CDR3 is TGTGCCAGCAGCTCCGGAGGAGCGAGTTCCTACGAGCAGTACTTC.

The genes are TRBV27 and TRBJ2-5; D unresolved. The tail of the sequence fits TRBJ2-7 better, so the J call may be wrong. The CDR3 is made up of 13 amino acids. CDR1 is MNHEY, CDR2 SMNVEV, per germline (reference sequence). The CDR3 loop is CASSPRTPYEQYF. For the CDR3, the DNA is TGTGCCAGCAGCCCCCGCACCCCCTACGAGCAGTACTTC.

The chain combines TRBV27 with TRBJ2-7; possibly TRBD1 for D (6 bases). V lost 4 bases, J lost 2 bases, and 12 bases lay in between. Germline lookup yields CDR1 MNHEY and CDR2 SMNVEV (reference sequence). The CDR3 totals 14 residues. CDR3 in amino acids: CASSSRDTTYEQYF. As DNA, the CDR3 is TGTGCCAGCAGTTCCCGGGACACAACCTACGAGCAGTACTTC.

The chain has TRBV5-4 and TRBJ2-5, with TRBD1 as a possible D gene (7 bases). CDR1 is SGHNT and CDR2 is YYREEE in the germline V gene (reference sequence). CDR3 length equals 14 residues. Trimming removed 5 bases from V and 4 bases from J, with 15 bases in between. CDR3 in DNA: TGTGCCAGCAGGCCAGGGGGGTCCGTAGAGACCCAGTACTTC. Protein sequence: CASRPGGSVETQYF.

The CDR3 bases are TGTGCCAGCAGTGATGGAGGGAGACAGGGGGTCCATCAGCAGTACTTC. Protein product: CASSDGGRQGVHQQYF. The chain couples TRBV6-1 to TRBJ2-5, with 9 bases fitting TRBD1. Germline V gene data show CDR1 as MNHNS and CDR2 as SASEGT. The CDR3 sequence is 16 residues long. Germline trimming cut 3 bases from V and 11 bases from J; bases unmatched to any gene: 16.

The V gene is TRBV29-1, the J gene TRBJ2-1; the match to TRBD2 covers 10 bases. The CDR3 is 13 amino acids. The germline V gene encodes CDR1 SQVTM and CDR2 ANQGSEA. The junction had 0 bases not matched to a gene; V was cut back by 5 bases and J by 2 bases. As DNA, the CDR3 is TGCAGCGTTAGCGGGAGGGCCTACAATGAGCAGTTCTTC. Translating gives CSVSGRAYNEQFF.

J is TRBJ1-5 and V is TRBV28, with D possibly being TRBD1 (6 bases). V was shortened by 2 bases and J by 2 bases, with 13 bases between the two germline ends. Germline V lookup: CDR1 MDHEN, CDR2 SYDVKM. The CDR3 is 16 amino acids. CDR3 sequence (DNA): TGTGCCAGCAGTTTAGCTTTCGCAGGGGGCAATCAGCCCCAGCATTTT. Protein product: CASSLAFAGGNQPQHF.

The V call is TRBV11-2, the J call TRBJ2-7; D is uncertain. CDR3 length: 13 amino acids. V lost 5 bases, J lost 0 bases, and 8 bases lay in between. Germline V lookup: CDR1 SGHAT, CDR2 FQNNGV. The chain's CDR3 is CASSQESSYEQYF. In DNA form, the CDR3 reads TGTGCCAGCAGCCAAGAGAGCTCCTACGAGCAGTACTTC.